These 22 T cell receptor beta chains originate from one sample sequenced in a study of shared T cell receptors in the human thymus. Generated by immunoSEQ multiplex PCR, the TCRdb table keeps only in-frame clones and is missing some. The sample has some 700,000 clones; roughly 90% are singletons. These data were also filed under a second study, of human thymus T cells.

Sequenced input: thymocytes. Every receptor here comes from a boy younger than two with a congenital heart defect.

J is TRBJ2-3 and V is TRBV9; possible D gene TRBD1, 6 bases. The CDR3 loop spans 15 amino acids. Trimming cost V 3 bases and J 2 bases, with 13 bases left between them. Germline values: CDR1 SGDLS, CDR2 YYNGEE. CDR3 loop: CASSAEQGYTDTQYF. The CDR3 DNA is TGTGCCAGCAGCGCCGAACAGGGATACACAGATACGCAGTATTTT. Combining the CDR3 with reference TRBV9 and TRBJ2-3 gives the whole variable domain DSGVTQTPKHLITATGQRVTLRCSPRSGDLSVYWYQQSLDQGLQFLIQYYNGEERAKGNILERFSAQQFPDLHSELNLSSLELGDSALYFCASSAEQGYTDTQYFGPGTRLTVL.

This clone turned up a few times. The rearrangement uses TRBV9 and TRBJ1-2, with D possibly being TRBD1 (5 bases). The germline CDR1 and CDR2 sequences are SGDLS and YYNGEE. V was shortened by 3 bases and J by 7 bases, with 16 bases between the two germline ends. The CDR3 contains 14 residues. The DNA for the CDR3 is TGTGCCAGCAGCGGCAGGGCAGGGATCGGTGGCTACACCTTC. It translates to CASSGRAGIGGYTF.

This chain links TRBV12-5 with TRBJ2-1; D perhaps matches TRBD2 (6 bases). The ends were cut back, 0 bases at V and 7 bases at J, with 10 bases in the middle. This CDR3 is 14 amino acids long. Germline V CDR1 and CDR2: LGHNT, FRNRAP. CDR3 loop: CASGLVGSDNEQFF. The CDR3, as DNA: TGTGCTAGTGGTTTGGTCGGGAGTGATAATGAGCAGTTCTTC.

This clone was detected once. CDR3 region: CSVEDRGLAGGPSPCNEQFF. DNA of the CDR3: TGCAGCGTTGAAGATCGTGGACTAGCGGGAGGGCCCTCCCCCTGCAATGAGCAGTTCTTC. The chain links TRBV29-1 to TRBJ2-1, with 15 nucleotides matching TRBD2. Germline V CDR1 and CDR2: SQVTM, ANQGSEA. Trimming at V came to 0 bases and at J to 6 bases, leaving 15 bases not matched to a gene. This CDR3 contains 20 residues.

This clone was seen a few times. V and J are TRBV10-3 and TRBJ2-2; TRBD1 matches 7 bases. With V trimmed by 8 bases and J by 1 base, 13 bases remained unmatched. The CDR3 is made up of 17 amino acids. The V gene's germline CDR1 is ENHRY and CDR2 SYGVKD. CDR3 DNA: TGTGCCATCTGGGTGGGACAGAAAGGTTGGAACACCGGGGAGCTGTTTTTT. This translates into CAIWVGQKGWNTGELFF.

The chain is built from TRBV5-6 and TRBJ2-7; D gene unclear. CDR1 and CDR2 (germline): SGHDT, YYEEEE. The CDR3 consists of 15 residues. V lost 0 bases and J lost 0, with 10 bases in between. This chain's CDR3 is CASSLAKTVSYEQYF. The CDR3 DNA follows: TGTGCCAGCAGCTTGGCCAAAACAGTCTCCTACGAGCAGTACTTC.

This chain joins TRBV5-4 and TRBJ2-1; the D is unclear. Trimming cost V 4 bases and J 0 bases, with 11 bases left between them. The CDR3 is 15 amino acids. Germline lookup yields CDR1 SGHNT and CDR2 YYREEE (reference sequence). CDR3 DNA sequence: TGTGCCAGCAGCCCCGAGTTAAGCTCCTACAATGAGCAGTTCTTC. As protein: CASSPELSSYNEQFF.

The rearrangement uses TRBV28 and TRBJ2-7; the D gene is possibly TRBD1 (5 bases). The CDR3 is 14 residues long. Trimming took off 4 bases at V and 2 bases at J, with 12 bases between the two ends. Germline-derived CDR1 and CDR2 are MDHEN and SYDVKM. DNA for the CDR3: TGTGCCAGCAGTTACACAGGTCTCGCCTACGAGCAGTACTTC. The encoded protein is CASSYTGLAYEQYF.

The V call is TRBV12-5, the J call TRBJ2-5; the match to TRBD1 covers 7 bases. The trim removed 1 base at V and 5 bases at J, leaving 4 bases unmatched. This CDR3 contains 14 residues. Per germline, CDR1 LGHNT and CDR2 FRNRAP. The chain's CDR3 is CASGLGQGKETQYF. CDR3 in DNA: TGTGCTAGTGGTTTGGGACAGGGTAAGGAGACCCAGTACTTC.

A single count supports this clone. The rearrangement joins TRBV4-3 to TRBJ2-7, with 7 nucleotides matching TRBD2. CDR3 size: 17 residues. The V and J ends lost 0 bases and 7 bases, in that order; junction bases with no gene match: 15. Germline values: CDR1 LGHNA, CDR2 YSLEER. CDR3 sequence: CASSQDGAGFGPREQYF. In DNA, the CDR3 is TGCGCCAGCAGCCAAGACGGAGCGGGATTCGGGCCACGGGAGCAGTACTTC.

In its sample, this clone was seen once. V usage is TRBV4-3 and J usage is TRBJ2-7; the D gene is possibly TRBD2 (5 bases). The CDR3 sequence is 14 residues long. CDR1 and CDR2 from the germline V gene are LGHNA and YSLEER. Trimming removed 0 bases from V and 6 bases from J, with 12 bases in between. The CDR3, as DNA: TGCGCCAGCAGCCAAGACCGAGGGCCCCGCGAGCAGTACTTC. It specifies CASSQDRGPREQYF.

Worth noting for this clone: The same CDR3 is also encoded by other DNA sequences in this sample. The chain recombines TRBV27 with TRBJ1-5; D might be TRBD1 (6 bases). V lost 5 bases, J lost 5 bases, and 10 bases lay in between. CDR1 is MNHEY, CDR2 SMNVEV, per germline (reference sequence). The CDR3 has 13 amino acids. CDR3 sequence reads: CASSLRGDQPQHF. Here the CDR3 DNA reads TGTGCCAGCAGTCTCAGGGGAGATCAGCCCCAGCATTTT.

The chain uses TRBV28 and TRBJ1-2, with 9 bases that match TRBD1. CDR1 MDHEN and CDR2 SYDVKM come from the germline V gene. CDR3 length: 16 amino acids. V was pared by 5 bases and J by 7 bases, with 14 bases of the junction left unmatched. The CDR3 here is CASSPGRRGTGCGYTF. Here the CDR3 DNA reads TGTGCCAGCAGTCCCGGACGCCGAGGGACAGGGTGTGGCTACACCTTC.

V usage is TRBV28 and J usage is TRBJ1-1, with D possibly being TRBD1 (6 bases). Germline CDR1 MDHEN, CDR2 SYDVKM. The CDR3 contains 11 residues. The V end was cut by 2 bases, the J end by 8 bases, with 6 bases between. CDR3 DNA sequence: TGTGCCAGCAGTTTACAGGGGGAAGCTTTCTTT. This encodes CASSLQGEAFF.

V gene TRBV30 combines with J gene TRBJ2-1; TRBD2 aligns across 11 bases. The CDR3 is 16 residues long. CDR1 GTSNPN and CDR2 SVGIG come from the germline V gene (reference sequence). The junction had 5 bases not matched to a gene; V was cut back by 0 bases and J by 4 bases. The CDR3 sequence: CAWSVSWTSGYNEQFF. The CDR3 DNA reads as TGTGCCTGGAGTGTCTCCTGGACTAGCGGGTACAATGAGCAGTTCTTC.

This clone was seen a few times. The chain is built from TRBV2 and TRBJ2-3; TRBD2 agrees at 14 bases. The CDR3 extends over 17 amino acids. Trimming at V came to 6 bases and at J to 5 bases, leaving 10 bases not matched to a gene. The germline V gene has CDR1 SNHLY and CDR2 FYNNEI. Here the CDR3 reads CASSPGLAGVERDTQYF. The DNA for the CDR3 is TGTGCCAGCAGCCCGGGACTAGCGGGAGTGGAGAGAGATACGCAGTATTTT.

This clone has just a few counts. This chain links TRBV7-8 with TRBJ2-7; maybe TRBD1 (5 bases). CDR1 SGHVS and CDR2 FQNEAQ come from the germline V gene. Trimming took 1 base from V and 2 from J, leaving 15 bases between them. The CDR3 spans 16 residues. DNA for the CDR3: TGTGCCAGCAGCTTAGGAGTTTTCCAGGACACCTACGAGCAGTACTTC. It translates to CASSLGVFQDTYEQYF.

The V and J genes are TRBV5-4 and TRBJ2-5, with 8 bases lining up with TRBD2. The V gene's germline CDR1 is SGHNT and CDR2 YYREEE (reference sequence). The CDR3 contains 18 residues. The trim removed 1 base at V and 0 bases at J, leaving 11 bases unmatched. The CDR3 coding sequence is TGTGCCAGCAGCTTGTGGGGGACTAGGATATCGTACCAAGAGACCCAGTACTTC. Encoded protein: CASSLWGTRISYQETQYF.

This chain links TRBV7-8 with TRBJ2-7; 12 nucleotides line up with TRBD2. CDR3 length equals 18 residues. CDR1 is SGHVS, CDR2 FQNEAQ, per germline. With V trimmed by 5 bases and J by 6 bases, 17 bases remained unmatched. CDR3 region: CASSRLRPLAGGRREQYF. The DNA for the CDR3 is TGTGCCAGCAGCCGCTTGCGGCCTCTAGCGGGAGGGCGCCGCGAGCAGTACTTC. Full variable domain (rest looked up from reference TRBV7-8 and TRBJ2-7): GAGVSQSPRYKVAKRGQDVALRCDPISGHVSLFWYQQALGQGPEFLTYFQNEAQLDKSGLPSDRFFAERPEGSVSTLKIQRTQQEDSAVYLCASSRLRPLAGGRREQYFGPGTRLTVT.

V is TRBV30 and J is TRBJ2-7, with a possible D match to TRBD2 (5 bases). The CDR3 covers 12 residues. Germline V gene lookup returns CDR1 GTSNPN and CDR2 SVGIG (reference sequence). The V and J ends lost 5 bases and 2 bases respectively, with 10 bases between them. The DNA of the CDR3 is TGTGCCTGGGGGTCCGGGACCTACGAGCAGTACTTC. Translation gives CAWGSGTYEQYF.

The rearrangement joins TRBV15 to TRBJ2-2, with TRBD2 matching 7 bases. CDR3 size: 16 residues. The V and J ends lost 2 bases and 6 bases, in that order; junction bases with no gene match: 9. CDR1 and CDR2 (germline): LNHNV, YYDKDF (reference sequence). The CDR3 loop is CATSRRSGLSAGELFF. The CDR3 coding sequence is TGTGCCACCAGCAGACGCTCGGGACTAAGCGCCGGGGAGCTGTTTTTT.

This chain connects TRBV28 to TRBJ2-5; 8 bases align to TRBD1. V lost 4 bases, J lost 6 bases, and 10 bases stayed unmatched. Germline values: CDR1 MDHEN, CDR2 SYDVKM. CDR3 length: 15 residues. CDR3 coding DNA: TGTGCCAGCAGTTCAGTGCCCAGGGGGCTAAAGACCCAGTACTTC. Translated, it gives CASSSVPRGLKTQYF.